These T cell receptor beta chains were read from a single sample in a study of CD8 T cells in Susac syndrome. TCRdb recomputed calls from the immunoSEQ multiplex PCR reads with MiXCR, one row per CDR3 protein. The profile shows about 130,000 distinct CDR3 sequences, about 94% of them singletons. Material for sequencing was CD8+ T cells from PBMCs. These receptors were obtained from a human donor with Susac syndrome. CDR3s include the opening cysteine and the closing phenylalanine or tryptophan. D genes are given only for firm matches. A row's size may be missing; if present it is once, few, many or a size class.

15,NA,TRBJ1-4,NA,TRBV25-1,TGTGCCAGCAGTGAAGAGAGGGGCACTGGTGAAAAACTGTTTTTT,CASSEERGTGEKLFF
16,NA,TRBJ2-1,TRBD2,TRBV3-1,TGTGCCAGCAGGGAGACTAGCGGGGGGGCTTACAATGAGCAGTTCTTC,CASRETSGGAYNEQFF
14,NA,TRBJ2-5,TRBD1,TRBV27,TGTGCCAGCAGAGAAGACAGGGCCGAAGAGACCCAGTACTTC,CASREDRAEETQYF
14,NA,TRBJ1-5,TRBD1,TRBV7-6,TGTGCCAGCAGCGAGGGACAGCTCAATCAGCCCCAGCATTTT,CASSEGQLNQPQHF
14,once,TRBJ1-1,NA,TRBV15,TGTGCCACCAGCAGAGAGGGCCCGAACACTGAAGCTTTCTTT,CATSREGPNTEAFF
12,NA,TRBJ2-7,NA,TRBV5-8,TGTGCCAGCAGCTTGGGCAACGGCGAGCAGTACTTC,CASSLGNGEQYF
11,NA,TRBJ1-2,NA,TRBV16,TGTGCCAGCAGCCAATTTGCAGGCTACACCTTC,CASSQFAGYTF
15,NA,TRBJ1-1,NA,TRBV5-1,TGCGCCAGCAGCTATACAGGGCAGAGGAACACTGAAGCTTTCTTT,CASSYTGQRNTEAFF
13,NA,TRBJ2-7,TRBD2,TRBV13,TGTGCCAGCCGACTAGCTCCCTCCTACGAGCAGTACTTC,CASRLAPSYEQYF
10,NA,TRBJ2-7,NA,TRBV12-3/TRBV12-4,TGTGCCACCCGTTACTACGAGCAGTACTTC,CATRYYEQYF
15,NA,TRBJ1-2,NA,TRBV28,TGTGCCAGCAGACACCCTTTTAGGGGAGACAAGGGCTACACCTTC,CASRHPFRGDKGYTF
10,NA,TRBJ2-2,NA,TRBV7-9,TGTGCCAGCAGCTTACGAGAGCTGTTTTTT,CASSLRELFF
15,NA,TRBJ2-2,TRBD2,TRBV9,TGTGCCAGCAGCGTAGGGGACTATATCACCGGGGAGCTGTTTTTT,CASSVGDYITGELFF
15,once,TRBJ1-2,TRBD1,TRBV7-9,TGTGCCAGCAGCTCCCCCGGGACAGGGGGATATGGCTACACCTTC,CASSSPGTGGYGYTF
19,NA,TRBJ1-1,TRBD1,TRBV4-1,TGCGCCAGCAGCCAGCACTTGGGACAGGGGGTAGGTTTGAACACTGAAGCTTTCTTT,CASSQHLGQGVGLNTEAFF
17,NA,TRBJ1-5,NA,TRBV12-3/TRBV12-4,TGTGCCAGCAGTTCAAACCACTACAGGGCCTACAATCAGCCCCAGCATTTT,CASSSNHYRAYNQPQHF
15,NA,TRBJ1-2,TRBD1,TRBV9,TGTGCCAGCAGCCCGGGACAGTCTGGGATCTATGGCTACACCTTC,CASSPGQSGIYGYTF
13,NA,TRBJ2-7,NA,TRBV7-9,TGTGCCAGCAGCTTGGGGCTAGAATACGAGCAGTACTTC,CASSLGLEYEQYF